The 32 T cell receptor beta chains listed next were all sequenced from one sample in a study of T cells in Graves' hyperthyroidism and ophthalmopathy. Researchers took RNA transcripts and amplified the TCR beta CDR3 regions from them. The study used the HTBI primer set for a first-round RT-PCR of the TCR CDR3. TCRdb analysed the multiplex PCR reads with MiXCR anew, one entry per CDR3 protein. Of about 590,000 distinct CDR3 sequences in the sample, 11% to 15% were seen once. Sequencing was carried out using blood. These receptors were obtained from a woman aged 18-29 years with Graves' ophthalmopathy.

This clonotype was seen many times. The chain employs TRBV5-6 and TRBJ2-5; 9 bases are a match to TRBD1. The ends lost 0 bases at V and 5 bases at J; junction bases unmatched: 11. CDR3 length equals 17 residues. Germline V lookup: CDR1 SGHDT, CDR2 YYEEEE. The CDR3: CASSLVRAGQGSETQYF. CDR3 nucleotides: TGTGCCAGCAGCTTGGTGCGTGCGGGACAGGGTTCCGAGACCCAGTACTTC.

The table lists this clonotype with a few counts. The chain combines TRBV6-2 or TRBV6-3 with TRBJ1-5; D is perhaps TRBD1 (6 bases). Trimming stripped 5 bases from V and 7 bases from J, with 18 bases between. Germline loops: CDR1 MNHEY, CDR2 SVGEGT. The CDR3 has 15 amino acids. CDR3 amino acids: CASSPPRQAWQPQHF. The CDR3 DNA follows: TGTGCCAGCAGTCCACCTAGACAGGCTTGGCAGCCCCAGCATTTT.

This clonotype has a count of ten or more. The chain carries TRBV28 and TRBJ2-1, with TRBD2 matching over 9 bases. V trimming: 8 bases; J trimming: 6 bases; junction bases outside the gene matches: 5. The length of the CDR3 is 13 residues. Germline CDR1 reads MDHEN; CDR2 reads SYDVKM. The CDR3 region is CASLAGSTNEQFF. CDR3 nucleotide sequence: TGTGCCAGCCTAGCGGGAAGCACCAATGAGCAGTTCTTC.

To note about this clonotype: It may be a read error: a sequence one base away is much more abundant. The CDR3: CASRGMGQGAYEQYF. CDR3 nucleotide sequence: TGTGCCAGCAGGGGTATGGGGCAGGGGGCCTACGAGCAGTACTTC. The chain has TRBV28 and TRBJ2-7; 7 bases agree with TRBD1. V trimming: 6 bases; J trimming: 2 bases; junction bases outside the gene matches: 10. Germline V gene lookup returns CDR1 MDHEN and CDR2 SYDVKM. The CDR3 sequence is 15 residues long. The variable domain in full, with the rest retrieved from reference TRBV28 and TRBJ2-7, is DVKVTQSSRYLVKRTGEKVFLECVQDMDHENMFWYRQDPGLGLRLIYFSYDVKMKEKGDIPEGYSVSREKKERFSLILESASTNQTSMYLCASRGMGQGAYEQYFGPGTRLTVT.

The V and J genes are TRBV6-4 and TRBJ2-1; 11 bases map to TRBD2. Germline V CDR1 and CDR2: MRHNA, SNTAGT. J was trimmed by 7 bases and V by 5 bases; bases with no gene match: 4. This CDR3 has 14 amino acids. The CDR3 spells CASSYSGRGNEQFF. Written as DNA, the CDR3 is TGTGCCAGCAGTTATAGCGGGAGGGGGAATGAGCAGTTCTTC.

This clonotype has just a few counts. The chain has TRBV7-2 and TRBJ1-4; D remains unclear. The CDR3 is 14 residues long. Trimming shortened V by 0 bases and J by 4 bases, and 6 bases separated the two germline ends. CDR1 and CDR2 (germline): SGHTA, FQGNSA. CDR3 DNA: TGTGCCAGCAGCTTAGCCGGCCTTAATGAAAAACTGTTTTTT. Its translation is CASSLAGLNEKLFF.

This clonotype was recorded many times. The rearrangement links TRBV11-3 to TRBJ2-1, with D possibly TRBD2 on 5 matching bases. V was cut by 5 bases and J by 5 bases, with 22 bases left in between. Germline V gene data show CDR1 as SGHNT and CDR2 as YENEEA. The CDR3 is 17 amino acids. Written as DNA, the CDR3 is TGTGCCAGCAGCCCGAGAAGCGGAAATCCCTCTGACAATGAGCAGTTCTTC. Its protein product is CASSPRSGNPSDNEQFF. Based on the CDR3 plus reference TRBV11-3 and TRBJ2-1, the full variable domain is EAGVVQSPRYKIIEKKQPVAFWCNPISGHNTLYWYLQNLGQGPELLIRYENEEAVDDSQLPKDRFSAERLKGVDSTLKIQPAELGDSAVYLCASSPRSGNPSDNEQFFGPGTRLTVL.

This clonotype was recorded at least ten times. The rearrangement links TRBV7-8 to TRBJ2-1; 8 bases fit TRBD1. The CDR3 extends over 15 amino acids. CDR1 and CDR2 from the germline V gene are SGHVS and FQNEAQ. J lost 8 bases, V lost 6 bases, and 12 bases had no gene match. CDR3 loop: CASRTTGDGSYEQFF. CDR3 nucleotide sequence: TGTGCCAGCAGGACGACAGGGGACGGGAGTTATGAGCAGTTCTTC.

In its sample, this clonotype was seen many times. The gene calls are TRBV7-6 and TRBJ2-7; TRBD1 matches 8 bases. Germline CDR1 and CDR2: SGHVS and FNYEAQ. The V and J ends lost 5 bases and 2 bases, in that order; junction bases with no gene match: 29. The CDR3 spans 22 residues. The CDR3 DNA reads as TGTGCCAGCAGCCCCTGGACAGGGAACCCCTTCCGAAGCGGGTATCGGCCCTACGAGCAGTACTTC. It specifies CASSPWTGNPFRSGYRPYEQYF.

V usage is TRBV10-3 and J usage is TRBJ2-5; the match to TRBD2 covers 12 bases. Looked up from germline, CDR1 is ENHRY and CDR2 is SYGVKD. V dropped 10 bases and J dropped 5; count of bases not matched to a gene: 17. The CDR3 covers 17 residues. CDR3 nucleotides: TGTGCCACCCGCAGCAGGACTAGCGGGAACCGCCCGGAGACCCAGTACTTC. Amino acids: CATRSRTSGNRPETQYF.

With regard to this clonotype: A much larger clone lies a single base off, so this may be a read error. This sequence joins TRBV4-1 and TRBJ1-1; D is uncertain. This CDR3 is built from 14 residues. The germline V and J ends were trimmed by 4 bases and 0 bases, with 9 bases remaining between them. Germline values: CDR1 MGHRA, CDR2 YSYEKL. The CDR3 region is CASSRTPMNTEAFF. For the CDR3, the DNA is TGCGCCAGCAGCCGTACTCCCATGAACACTGAAGCTTTCTTT.

This clonotype has a count of ten or more. The chain employs TRBV14 and TRBJ2-1; 7 bases match TRBD2. The CDR3 is 17 residues long. The V gene end was trimmed by 3 bases and the J gene end by 6 bases; junction bases not matched to a gene: 14. CDR1 SGHDN and CDR2 FVKESK come from the germline V gene. CDR3 amino acids: CASSHWETSVKTNEQFF. The CDR3 DNA is TGTGCCAGCAGCCATTGGGAAACTAGCGTTAAGACCAATGAGCAGTTCTTC.

This clonotype was observed at least ten times. The chain combines TRBV20-1 with TRBJ1-1; the D is unclear. Germline CDR1 DFQATT, CDR2 SNEGSKA (reference sequence). This CDR3 is built from 13 residues. V dropped 2 bases and J dropped 0 bases, with 7 bases sitting between them. The CDR3 sequence: CSARLDLNTEAFF. CDR3 sequence (DNA): TGCAGTGCTAGATTAGACCTGAACACTGAAGCTTTCTTT.

This clonotype has a count of ten or more. J is TRBJ2-1 and V is TRBV27; 9 nucleotides agree with TRBD2. The V gene's germline CDR1 is MNHEY and CDR2 SMNVEV (reference sequence). There are 17 residues in the CDR3. J gave up 3 bases and V 6 bases, and 12 bases lay outside the gene matches. Here the CDR3 reads CASSSRGTSGFYNEQFF. In nucleotides, the CDR3 is TGTGCCAGCAGCTCTAGGGGTACTAGCGGGTTCTACAATGAGCAGTTCTTC.

A few counts support this clonotype. The chain employs TRBV19 and TRBJ1-4; D unresolved. The germline CDR1 and CDR2 sequences are LNHDA and SQIVND (reference sequence). This CDR3 is built from 13 residues. V shed 6 bases and J shed 5 bases, with 10 bases lying between them. CDR3 bases: TGTGCCAGTAGATCGGGTCGGAATGAAAAACTGTTTTTT. As protein: CASRSGRNEKLFF.

This clonotype has a count of ten or more. The chain couples TRBV18 to TRBJ2-1; D perhaps matches TRBD1 (6 bases). Germline V gene lookup returns CDR1 KGHSH and CDR2 LQKENI. The CDR3 covers 11 residues. The V gene lost 6 bases and the J gene lost 7 bases, with 7 bases spanning the gap. CDR3 protein: CASSGQNEQFF. In DNA form, the CDR3 reads TGTGCCAGCTCGGGACAAAATGAGCAGTTCTTC.

This clonotype occurred a few times. CDR3 protein: CATSDGWAKNIQYF. The DNA of the CDR3 is TGTGCCACCAGTGATGGTTGGGCCAAAAACATTCAGTACTTC. V gene TRBV24-1 combines with J gene TRBJ2-4; D ambiguous. The CDR3 contains 14 residues. The V end was cut by 3 bases, the J end by 1 base, with 6 bases between. In germline, CDR1 is KGHDR, CDR2 SFDVKD.

This chain uses TRBV6-1 with TRBJ2-2, with 8 bases identical to TRBD1. Germline V gene lookup returns CDR1 MNHNS and CDR2 SASEGT. The CDR3 runs to 14 residues. V shed 11 bases and J 1 base; nucleotides not matched to a gene: 6. CDR3 nucleotide sequence: TGTGCCGCGCAGGGGGCGCGGAACACCGGGGAGCTGTTTTTT. It encodes CAAQGARNTGELFF.

There are a few counts of this clonotype. The chain has TRBV9 and TRBJ2-1; TRBD2 agrees at 8 bases. The J segment lost 9 bases and the V segment lost 1 base, leaving 3 bases of the junction unmatched. This CDR3 is built from 13 residues. The germline V gene encodes CDR1 SGDLS and CDR2 YYNGEE. The CDR3 sequence: CASSVTSGSEQFF. The CDR3 region has the DNA TGTGCCAGCAGCGTAACTAGCGGTTCTGAGCAGTTCTTC.

A word on this clonotype: A read error is possible here, since a much larger clone lies one base away. This sequence joins TRBV12-3 or TRBV12-4 and TRBJ2-7, with TRBD2 matching 9 bases. The CDR3 consists of 12 residues. With V trimmed by 6 bases and J by 7 bases, 4 bases remained unmatched. The CDR3 DNA follows: TGTGCCAGCAGCTACACTAGCGGGGAGCAGTACTTC. Its protein product is CASSYTSGEQYF.

This clonotype was recorded many times. V gene TRBV27 combines with J gene TRBJ2-3; 13 positions agree with TRBD2. The CDR3 contains 18 residues. From germline, CDR1 is MNHEY and CDR2 SMNVEV (reference sequence). Trimming cost V 0 bases and J 6 bases; bases outside gene matches: 9. CDR3 coding DNA: TGTGCCAGCAGTTTATCAAGCCCACTAGCGGGAGGGGCGGATACGCAGTATTTT. It translates to CASSLSSPLAGGADTQYF.

Concerning this clonotype: At one boundary the junction diverges from the germline segment, which might be a read error. CDR3 region: CAGSQDRTGRSSYEQYF. The CDR3 DNA sequence: TGTGCCGGCAGCCAAGATAGGACGGGCAGAAGCTCCTACGAGCAGTACTTC. The chain employs TRBV4-2 and TRBJ2-7, with D uncertain. The V gene's germline CDR1 is LGHNA and CDR2 YNFKEQ. The CDR3 has 17 residues.

This clonotype turned up a few times. The chain joins TRBV20-1 to TRBJ1-6; maybe TRBD1 (5 bases). The V end was cut by 6 bases, the J end by 9 bases, with 21 bases between. The CDR3 is 15 residues long. Germline V gene lookup returns CDR1 DFQATT and CDR2 SNEGSKA (reference sequence). In DNA, the CDR3 is TGCAGTGCCGAACAGGCGGGGTACTGGAGTTCACCCCTCCACTTT. It encodes CSAEQAGYWSSPLHF.

Here the CDR3 reads CASSFRQGVDSPLHF. DNA for the CDR3: TGCGCCAGCAGCTTCCGACAGGGCGTGGATTCACCCCTCCACTTT. The rearrangement links TRBV5-1 to TRBJ1-6, with TRBD1 identical over 7 bases. The germline CDR1 and CDR2 sequences are SGHRS and YFSETQ. This CDR3 spans 15 amino acids. Trimming at V came to 2 bases and at J to 8 bases, leaving 7 bases not matched to a gene.

This clonotype has at least ten counts. The chain combines TRBV3-1 with TRBJ2-1; D not resolved. With 3 bases removed from V and 6 bases from J, the gap between germline ends came to 15 bases. The CDR3 extends over 15 amino acids. The germline CDR1 and CDR2 sequences are LGHDT and YNNKEL (reference sequence). DNA for the CDR3: TGTGCCAGCAGCCACCAAGATCGGGTCCGCAATGAGCAGTTCTTC. Translation gives CASSHQDRVRNEQFF.

At least ten counts were recorded for this clonotype. The chain employs TRBV10-3 and TRBJ2-7, with 8 nucleotides matching TRBD1. The CDR3 sequence is 17 residues long. The V gene end was trimmed by 0 bases and the J gene end by 2 bases; junction bases not matched to a gene: 9. Germline V CDR1 and CDR2: ENHRY, SYGVKD. The DNA for the CDR3 is TGTGCCATCAGTGAGTCGAAAAGACAGGGGTTCCCCTACGAGCAGTACTTC. As protein: CAISESKRQGFPYEQYF.

The sample holds many counts of this clonotype. The chain has TRBV20-1 and TRBJ1-4; tentatively, D is TRBD1 (6 bases). V lost 2 bases and J lost 4, with 11 bases in between. This CDR3 comprises 14 residues. The V gene's germline CDR1 is DFQATT and CDR2 SNEGSKA (reference sequence). The CDR3 region is CSARSQGHNEKLFF. The CDR3 DNA reads as TGCAGTGCTAGATCACAGGGCCATAATGAAAAACTGTTTTTT.

The chain employs TRBV19 and TRBJ1-4; weak D call: TRBD1 (5 bases). Germline lookup yields CDR1 LNHDA and CDR2 SQIVND (reference sequence). This CDR3 spans 14 amino acids. Trimming shortened V by 6 bases and J by 7 bases, and 15 bases separated the two germline ends. CDR3 sequence (DNA): TGTGCCAGTAGAGGAAGGGGCGCGGCTGAAAAACTGTTTTTT. This translates into CASRGRGAAEKLFF. Full variable domain (rest looked up from reference TRBV19 and TRBJ1-4): DGGITQSPKYLFRKEGQNVTLSCEQNLNHDAMYWYRQDPGQGLRLIYYSQIVNDFQKGDIAEGYSVSREKKESFPLTVTSAQKNPTAFYLCASRGRGAAEKLFFGSGTQLSVL.

The rearrangement joins TRBV5-5 to TRBJ2-7, with D hard to call. The CDR3 has 12 residues. Trimming removed 2 bases from V and 7 bases from J, with 10 bases in between. Germline lookup yields CDR1 SGHKS and CDR2 YYEKEE (reference sequence). Here the CDR3 reads CASSLRTWEQYF. The CDR3 coding sequence is TGTGCCAGCAGCTTACGAACGTGGGAGCAGTACTTC.

This clonotype has a count of ten or more. The gene calls are TRBV7-6 and TRBJ2-7; possibly TRBD1 for D (5 bases). The CDR3 totals 15 residues. Germline CDR1 SGHVS, CDR2 FNYEAQ. With 0 bases removed from V and 2 bases from J, the gap between germline ends came to 11 bases. The DNA of the CDR3 is TGTGCCAGCAGCTTAGCGGCAGGGCCGACCTACGAGCAGTACTTC. Translation gives CASSLAAGPTYEQYF. Complete variable domain (other parts from reference TRBV7-6 and TRBJ2-7): GAGVSQSPRYKVTKRGQDVALRCDPISGHVSLYWYRQALGQGPEFLTYFNYEAQQDKSGLPNDRFSAERPEGSISTLTIQRTEQRDSAMYRCASSLAAGPTYEQYFGPGTRLTVT.

The genes are TRBV5-8 and TRBJ1-1; D remains unclear. There are 14 residues in the CDR3. CDR1 is SGHTS and CDR2 is YDEGEE in the germline V gene. V shed 4 bases and J shed 5 bases, with 15 bases lying between them. Here the CDR3 DNA reads TGTGCCAGCAGCCCCTGGACCGGCGGGACTGAAGCTTTCTTT. Amino acids: CASSPWTGGTEAFF.

This clonotype was recorded a few times. Here the CDR3 DNA reads TGTGCCAGTAGGGGCCCTCTGGATTATGGCTACACCTTC. This gives the protein CASRGPLDYGYTF. V and J are TRBV19 and TRBJ1-2; the D is unclear. Germline lookup yields CDR1 LNHDA and CDR2 SQIVND (reference sequence). V shed 6 bases and J shed 5 bases, with 13 bases lying between them. The length of the CDR3 is 13 residues.